The rows below give T cell receptor beta chains drawn from one sample of a study of long-term antiretroviral therapy in people with HIV. Sequenced by immunoSEQ multiplex PCR; TCRdb stores in-frame clones only, minus some. Of tens of thousands of clones listed, roughly 85% are singletons. The sequencing here drew on unsorted PBMCs, taken 2.3 years after starting antiretroviral therapy. The receptors were sampled from a man aged 35 to 55 with HIV. Each CDR3 is given with its conserved first and last residue. Each record gives: CDR3 protein, CDR3 DNA, D gene, CDR3 length, clone size, V gene, J gene. D genes are given only for firm matches. Some rows have no size entry. The others give once, few or many, or a class for an expanded clone.

CDR3: CASSDYEQYF
DNA: TGTGCCAGCAGCGACTACGAGCAGTACTTC
D: -
length: 10
size: -
V: TRBV6-1
J: TRBJ2-7

CDR3: CASNVGGRVNEQYF
DNA: TGTGCCAGCAACGTCGGGGGGCGGGTTAACGAGCAGTACTTC
D: -
length: 14
size: -
V: TRBV6-5
J: TRBJ2-7

CDR3: CAWSATDEQYF
DNA: TGTGCCTGGAGTGCGACGGACGAGCAGTACTTC
D: -
length: 11
size: -
V: TRBV30
J: TRBJ2-7

CDR3: CASSSVTTEWGTQYF
DNA: TGTGCCAGCAGCTCCGTGACGACCGAATGGGGGACCCAGTACTTC
D: -
length: 15
size: -
V: TRBV6-5
J: TRBJ2-5

CDR3: CASRLDGGYTF
DNA: TGTGCCAGCAGATTGGACGGTGGCTACACCTTC
D: -
length: 11
size: -
V: TRBV7-9
J: TRBJ1-2

CDR3: CASSSEDRGTGELFF
DNA: TGTGCCAGCAGCTCCGAGGACAGGGGTACCGGGGAGCTGTTTTTT
D: TRBD1
length: 15
size: -
V: TRBV5-6
J: TRBJ2-2

CDR3: CATSRDSGLAGGTGELFF
DNA: TGTGCCACCAGCAGAGATTCGGGACTAGCGGGAGGCACCGGGGAGCTGTTTTTT
D: TRBD2
length: 18
size: -
V: TRBV15
J: TRBJ2-2

CDR3: CATSIGASDNEQFF
DNA: TGTGCCACCAGCATCGGTGCGAGCGACAATGAGCAGTTCTTC
D: -
length: 14
size: -
V: TRBV15
J: TRBJ2-1

CDR3: CASSQRDPRFYGYTF
DNA: TGTGCCAGCAGTCAGCGGGACCCGAGGTTCTATGGCTACACCTTC
D: -
length: 15
size: -
V: TRBV6-5
J: TRBJ1-2

CDR3: CASSMGAVGGVETQYF
DNA: TGTGCCAGTAGTATGGGGGCCGTGGGGGGCGTGGAGACCCAGTACTTC
D: -
length: 16
size: -
V: TRBV19
J: TRBJ2-5

CDR3: CASSVPEGLTDTQYF
DNA: TGTGCCAGCAGTGTCCCCGAAGGCCTCACAGATACGCAGTATTTT
D: -
length: 15
size: -
V: TRBV25-1
J: TRBJ2-3

CDR3: CASSLIGTPNTGELFF
DNA: TGTGCCAGCAGCTTAATAGGGACACCCAACACCGGGGAGCTGTTTTTT
D: -
length: 16
size: -
V: TRBV7-3
J: TRBJ2-2

CDR3: CASSLTYGGATNEKLFF
DNA: TGTGCCAGCAGCTTAACCTATGGGGGAGCAACTAATGAAAAACTGTTTTTT
D: -
length: 17
size: few
V: TRBV7-6
J: TRBJ1-4

CDR3: CASSLGLINEQFF
DNA: TGTGCCAGCAGCTTGGGTCTTATCAATGAGCAGTTCTTC
D: -
length: 13
size: once
V: TRBV11-3
J: TRBJ2-1

CDR3: CASSLEQGTSTEAFF
DNA: TGTGCCAGCAGCTTGGAGCAGGGTACTTCCACTGAAGCTTTCTTT
D: -
length: 15
size: -
V: TRBV5-5
J: TRBJ1-1

CDR3: CASSLASTNYEQYF
DNA: TGCGCCAGCAGCTTGGCCAGCACAAACTACGAGCAGTACTTC
D: -
length: 14
size: -
V: TRBV5-1
J: TRBJ2-7

CDR3: CASSQRTEGNEKLFF
DNA: TGTGCCAGCAGCCAGAGGACAGAAGGGAATGAAAAACTGTTTTTT
D: -
length: 15
size: -
V: TRBV21-1
J: TRBJ1-4

CDR3: CASSHTSGAGSPLHF
DNA: TGTGCCAGCAGCCACACCTCGGGGGCCGGTTCACCCCTCCACTTT
D: -
length: 15
size: -
V: TRBV2
J: TRBJ1-6

CDR3: CASSLASGMYEQYF
DNA: TGCGCCAGCAGCTTGGCTAGCGGAATGTACGAGCAGTACTTC
D: TRBD2
length: 14
size: -
V: TRBV5-1
J: TRBJ2-7

CDR3: CSVATGAYGYTF
DNA: TGCAGCGTGGCGACAGGGGCGTATGGCTACACCTTC
D: TRBD1
length: 12
size: -
V: TRBV29-1
J: TRBJ1-2

CDR3: CASSFSLSERIYEQYF
DNA: TGTGCCAGCAGTTTCTCTCTCAGTGAGAGAATCTACGAGCAGTACTTC
D: -
length: 16
size: -
V: TRBV6-5
J: TRBJ2-7

CDR3: CASSKGQTLGEQFF
DNA: TGCGCCAGCAGCAAGGGACAGACTTTAGGGGAGCAGTTCTTC
D: TRBD1
length: 14
size: -
V: TRBV10-2
J: TRBJ2-1

CDR3: CASSLREPNSYEQYF
DNA: TGTGCCAGCAGCCTTAGGGAGCCTAACTCCTACGAGCAGTACTTC
D: -
length: 15
size: -
V: TRBV21-1
J: TRBJ2-7

CDR3: CASNFLAGGGGEQFF
DNA: TGTGCCAGTAATTTTCTAGCGGGAGGGGGTGGTGAGCAGTTCTTC
D: TRBD2
length: 15
size: -
V: TRBV19
J: TRBJ2-1